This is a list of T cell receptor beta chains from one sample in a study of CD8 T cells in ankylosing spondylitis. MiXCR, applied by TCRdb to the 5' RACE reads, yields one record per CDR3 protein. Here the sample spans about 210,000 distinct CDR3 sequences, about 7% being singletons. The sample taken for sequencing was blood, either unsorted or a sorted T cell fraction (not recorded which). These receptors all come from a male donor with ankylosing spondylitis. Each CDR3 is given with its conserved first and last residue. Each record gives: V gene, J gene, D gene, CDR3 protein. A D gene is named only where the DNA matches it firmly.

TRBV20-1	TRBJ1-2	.	CSARDLSPGNYGYTF
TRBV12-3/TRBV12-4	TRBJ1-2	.	CASSFDAGILYGYTF
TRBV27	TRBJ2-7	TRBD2	CASSRGRSYEQYF
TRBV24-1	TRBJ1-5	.	CATSDSGRAPGQPQHF
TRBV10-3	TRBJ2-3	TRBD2	CAIALAGGLDTDTQYF
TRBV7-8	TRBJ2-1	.	CASSASSESSNEQFF
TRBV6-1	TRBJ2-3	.	CASSHSNRDHGTDTQYF
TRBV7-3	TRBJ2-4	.	CASCLTHCGLGIQYF
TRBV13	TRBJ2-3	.	CASSSSGSTQYF
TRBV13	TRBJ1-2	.	CASSPDGVPNYGYTF
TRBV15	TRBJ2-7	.	CATSRAKEGAYEQYF
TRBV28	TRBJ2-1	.	CASSAPSEGSSYNEQFF
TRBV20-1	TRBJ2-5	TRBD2	CSASGTSEPVGTQYF
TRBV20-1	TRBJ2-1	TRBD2	CSASELGREWNEQFF
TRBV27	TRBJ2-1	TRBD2	CASNNGGAYNEQFF
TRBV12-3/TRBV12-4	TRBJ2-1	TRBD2	CASSMTSGYNEQFF
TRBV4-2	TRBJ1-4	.	CASSQVKGKLFF
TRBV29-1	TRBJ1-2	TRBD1	CSVDFGQALYGYTF
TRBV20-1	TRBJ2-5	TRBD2	CSANLWTSGNQETQYF
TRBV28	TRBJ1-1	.	CASNHVRGAKPEAFF
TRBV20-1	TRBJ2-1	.	CSARVPGRISYNEQFF
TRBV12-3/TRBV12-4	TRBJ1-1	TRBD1	CASSGTVFLNTEAFF
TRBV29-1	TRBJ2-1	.	CSFLAGLNEQFF
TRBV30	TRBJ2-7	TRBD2	CAWRERGGSPEQYF
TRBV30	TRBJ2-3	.	CAWSKGRARIAPDTQYF
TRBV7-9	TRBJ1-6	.	CASSPDSPLHF
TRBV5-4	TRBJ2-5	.	CASSLKGSQETQYF
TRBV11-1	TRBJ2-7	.	CASRSDSYEQYF
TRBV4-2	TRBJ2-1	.	CASSHDMGESVNEQFF
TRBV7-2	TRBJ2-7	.	CASSFVGGVVLGYEQYF
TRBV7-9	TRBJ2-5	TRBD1	CASSSDREETQYF
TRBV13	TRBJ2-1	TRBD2	CASSSPLSGRTNEQFF
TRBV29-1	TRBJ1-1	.	CSVEASTLNTEAFF
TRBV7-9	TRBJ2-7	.	CASSLEMAPSFGEQYF
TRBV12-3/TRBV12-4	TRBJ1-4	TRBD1	CASSFRTGVLNEKLFF
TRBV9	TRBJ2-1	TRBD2	CASSVPSSSGGSTYNEQFF
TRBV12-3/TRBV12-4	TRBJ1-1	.	CASNPQAPGTEAFF
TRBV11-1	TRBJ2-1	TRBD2	CASSPELAATSGTSYNEQFF
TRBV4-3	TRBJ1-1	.	CASSQGSGSNTEAFF
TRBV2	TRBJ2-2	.	CASSSGFTGELFF
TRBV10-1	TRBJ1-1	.	CASSERPYEAFF
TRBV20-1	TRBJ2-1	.	CSATLASWNYNEQFF
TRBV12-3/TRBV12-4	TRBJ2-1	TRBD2	CASSLTSGGAFGEQFF